This entry is about one T cell receptor beta chain. The target antigen is unknown. The assay was immunoSEQ multiplex PCR, and TCRdb's table has in-frame clones only and misses some. The data show roughly 66,000 clones, with approximately 80% seen just once and about 4% held by the top ten. Germline-derived CDR1 and CDR2 are GTSNPN and SVGIG (reference sequence). The length of the CDR3 is 16 residues. V lost 4 bases to trimming and J lost 6 bases; unmatched junction nucleotides: 13. The sample originates from a study of radiotherapy plus CTLA-4 blockade in lung cancer. For the study at large: The study recorded objective responses in about 18% of patients and disease control in about 31%.

Focal radiation plus CTLA-4 blockade with ipilimumab was administered to patients who had chemo-refractory metastatic non-small-cell lung cancer. Study conclusions and caveats: Early blood T cell clone dynamics, with interferon-beta, were reported to best predict response.

Material: peripheral blood, obtained from a patient treated with radiotherapy plus ipilimumab. The rearrangement links TRBV30 to TRBJ2-1, with 9 bases that match TRBD2. The sequence was obtained from a human donor with non-small cell lung cancer who had a partial response to radiotherapy plus ipilimumab. The CDR3 sequence is CAWTRLAAPGRNEQFF. Here the CDR3 DNA reads TGTGCCTGGACAAGACTAGCGGCTCCTGGACGCAATGAGCAGTTCTTC. The full variable domain, in which reference TRBV30 and TRBJ2-1 provide the parts outside the CDR3, is SQTIHQWPATLVQPVGSPLSLECTVEGTSNPNLYWYRQAAGRGLQLLFYSVGIGQISSEVPQNLSASRPQDRQFILSSKKLLLSDSGFYLCAWTRLAAPGRNEQFFGPGTRLTVL.